Following are 21 T cell receptor beta chains from one sample sequenced in a study of shared clonotypes between healthy human individuals. Some clones are missing from TCRdb's copy, which holds only in-frame ones; the method was immunoSEQ multiplex PCR. Of approximately 980,000 clones in the sample, roughly 72% are singletons; the top ten hold approximately 1.5%. What was sequenced was memory CD4+ T cells sorted from blood. The subset is: CD45RA-negative fraction. The receptors were sampled from a man aged 18 to 29 in good health.

In regard to this clone: Other DNA sequences in this sample translate to the same CDR3. J is TRBJ2-7 and V is TRBV2; 12 bases map to TRBD1. After removal of 6 bases from V and 2 bases from J, the junction contained 2 bases not matched to a gene. The CDR3 sequence is 14 residues long. Germline loops: CDR1 SNHLY, CDR2 FYNNEI. As DNA, the CDR3 is TGTGCCAGCAGCCGGGACAGGGGGCCCTACGAGCAGTACTTC. It encodes CASSRDRGPYEQYF.

This clone was recorded at least ten times. The CDR3 nucleotides are TGCGCCAGCAGCTTGTGGGGAGCTATTAGTGATACGCAGTATTTT. As protein: CASSLWGAISDTQYF. The chain recombines TRBV5-1 with TRBJ2-3; tentative D call: TRBD2 (5 bases). The germline CDR1 and CDR2 sequences are SGHRS and YFSETQ. Between the trimmed V and J ends, which lost 1 base and 6 bases, there was a span of 15 bases. The CDR3 is 15 amino acids.

The chain joins TRBV7-2 to TRBJ1-5; weak D call: TRBD1 (5 bases). This CDR3 comprises 13 residues. The V gene's germline CDR1 is SGHTA and CDR2 FQGNSA. The V gene lost 5 bases and the J gene lost 6 bases, with 11 bases spanning the gap. DNA of the CDR3: TGTGCCAGCAGCCCCAGGGTAGGTCAGCCCCAGCATTTT. It is translated as CASSPRVGQPQHF.

The chain is built from TRBV10-3 and TRBJ1-2; tentatively, D is TRBD1 (5 bases). The CDR3 has 13 residues. CDR1 is ENHRY, CDR2 SYGVKD, per germline. V was cut by 11 bases and J by 7 bases, with 20 bases left in between. This CDR3 is CAVSGTGDFGYTF. The CDR3 bases are TGTGCCGTATCCGGGACGGGGGATTTTGGCTACACCTTC.

The CDR3 DNA sequence: TGTGCCAGCAGTTACTTTAGGGACACAGATACGCAGTATTTT. Amino acids: CASSYFRDTDTQYF. This chain joins TRBV6-5 and TRBJ2-3, with D unresolved. Trimming removed 1 base from V and 2 bases from J, with 7 bases in between. This CDR3 is built from 14 residues. The V gene's germline CDR1 is MNHEY and CDR2 SVGAGI.

In this sample, this clone turned up a few times. The rearrangement uses TRBV5-1 and TRBJ2-6; tentatively, D is TRBD2 (5 bases). Trimming pared 2 bases from V and 0 bases from J, leaving 12 bases between. CDR3 length: 17 residues. Germline lookup yields CDR1 SGHRS and CDR2 YFSETQ. CDR3 residues: CASSLSPAGSGANVLTF. CDR3 sequence (DNA): TGCGCCAGCAGCTTATCTCCGGCGGGCTCTGGGGCCAACGTCCTGACTTTC. Full variable domain (missing parts from reference TRBV5-1 and TRBJ2-6): KAGVTQTPRYLIKTRGQQVTLSCSPISGHRSVSWYQQTPGQGLQFLFEYFSETQRNKGNFPGRFSGRQFSNSRSEMNVSTLELGDSALYLCASSLSPAGSGANVLTFGAGSRLTVL.

V is TRBV29-1 and J is TRBJ2-7, with 12 bases fitting TRBD2. After removal of 6 bases from V and 3 bases from J, the junction contained 3 bases not matched to a gene. This CDR3 region has 13 residues. Per germline, CDR1 SQVTM and CDR2 ANQGSEA. CDR3 residues: CSVGTSGYYEQYF. Written as DNA, the CDR3 is TGCAGCGTGGGGACTAGCGGGTACTACGAGCAGTACTTC.

The chain recombines TRBV19 with TRBJ1-4, with D tentatively TRBD1 (6 bases). Per the germline V gene, CDR1 is LNHDA and CDR2 is SQIVND (reference sequence). The CDR3 covers 16 residues. V lost 0 bases and J 8 bases, leaving 16 bases between the germline ends. The CDR3 reads CASSIDLPGAREKLFF. The DNA of the CDR3 is TGTGCCAGTAGTATAGATCTCCCGGGGGCGAGGGAAAAACTGTTTTTT. Using reference TRBV19 and TRBJ1-4 for the parts outside the CDR3, the full variable domain is DGGITQSPKYLFRKEGQNVTLSCEQNLNHDAMYWYRQDPGQGLRLIYYSQIVNDFQKGDIAEGYSVSREKKESFPLTVTSAQKNPTAFYLCASSIDLPGAREKLFFGSGTQLSVL.

In its sample, this clone was seen a few times. At the DNA level, this CDR3 is encoded by other sequences in the same sample as well. The V gene is TRBV9, the J gene TRBJ1-1; 8 bases are a match to TRBD1. This CDR3 contains 14 residues. With V trimmed by 1 base and J by 1 base, 0 bases remained unmatched. Germline values: CDR1 SGDLS, CDR2 YYNGEE. The CDR3 spells CASSVQGANTEAFF. Here the CDR3 DNA reads TGTGCCAGCAGCGTACAGGGGGCGAACACTGAAGCTTTCTTT.

This clone was recorded many times. This chain links TRBV21-1 with TRBJ2-1; the table's TRBD2 call for D was not verified on the DNA. TRBV21-1 is tagged as a pseudogene. The CDR3 loop spans 18 amino acids. CDR3 nucleotides: TGTGCCAGCAGCAAAGTAGGAGGGGCTAGCGGGATTGGTGGAGAGCAGTTCTTC. Amino acids: CASSKVGGASGIGGEQFF.

The chain carries TRBV5-5 and TRBJ1-4, with TRBD1 as a possible D gene (5 bases). The germline gives CDR1 SGHKS, CDR2 YYEKEE (reference sequence). Trimming removed 5 bases at V and 6 bases at J, with 17 bases between. The CDR3 has 15 residues. The CDR3 region is CASRRETSTDEKLFF. The CDR3 DNA reads as TGTGCCAGCAGGCGAGAGACCTCGACAGATGAAAAACTGTTTTTT.

This sequence joins TRBV19 and TRBJ1-5, with no clear D. The CDR3 spans 13 residues. Germline V lookup: CDR1 LNHDA, CDR2 SQIVND (reference sequence). Between the trimmed V and J ends, which lost 6 bases and 6 bases, there was a span of 12 bases. CDR3 loop: CASSGTGSQPQHF. The DNA of the CDR3 is TGTGCCAGTAGCGGCACGGGGAGTCAGCCCCAGCATTTT. Full variable domain (rest looked up from reference TRBV19 and TRBJ1-5): DGGITQSPKYLFRKEGQNVTLSCEQNLNHDAMYWYRQDPGQGLRLIYYSQIVNDFQKGDIAEGYSVSREKKESFPLTVTSAQKNPTAFYLCASSGTGSQPQHFGDGTRLSIL.

The V call is TRBV5-6, the J call TRBJ2-1; TRBD2 is a possible D gene (5 bases). The CDR3 has 15 amino acids. CDR1 SGHDT and CDR2 YYEEEE come from the germline V gene. V lost 1 base to trimming and J lost 5 bases, with 13 bases between them. CDR3 in DNA: TGTGCCAGCAGCTTGTATTCCCCCGGGAACAATGAGCAGTTCTTC. It specifies CASSLYSPGNNEQFF.

The chain links TRBV6-5 to TRBJ1-1; D call uncertain. The germline gives CDR1 MNHEY, CDR2 SVGAGI. Trimming removed 8 bases at V and 1 base at J, with 5 bases between. The CDR3 is made up of 11 amino acids. The CDR3 loop is CASFRNTEAFF. The CDR3 region has the DNA TGTGCCAGCTTTAGGAACACTGAAGCTTTCTTT.

The V and J genes are TRBV5-4 and TRBJ1-4; 10 nucleotides align to TRBD1. V gave up 5 bases and J gave up 5 bases; unmatched junction bases: 6. The CDR3 is 15 residues long. Germline V gene lookup returns CDR1 SGHNT and CDR2 YYREEE (reference sequence). Here the CDR3 DNA reads TGTGCCAGCAGTTTGACAGGGGGCGAGAATGAAAAACTGTTTTTT. Translated, it gives CASSLTGGENEKLFF.

This clone was picked up one time. The genes are TRBV11-3 and TRBJ2-2; the match to TRBD1 covers 9 bases. This CDR3 region has 16 residues. Germline assignment: CDR1 SGHNT and CDR2 YENEEA. The junction had 9 bases not matched to a gene; V was cut back by 5 bases and J by 5 bases. CDR3 bases: TGTGCCAGCAGCCCCTCCGCGGGGACAGGGACCGGGGAGCTGTTTTTT. Translated, it gives CASSPSAGTGTGELFF.

This clone was picked up many times. V is TRBV7-2 and J is TRBJ2-1, with TRBD1 matching over 9 bases. Germline V gene sequence: CDR1 SGHTA, CDR2 FQGNSA. J lost 5 bases, V lost 4 bases, and 9 bases had no gene match. This CDR3 is 16 amino acids long. CDR3 in amino acids: CASSSYRDRVNNEQFF. Written as DNA, the CDR3 is TGTGCCAGCAGCTCCTACCGGGACAGGGTTAACAATGAGCAGTTCTTC.

V usage is TRBV11-3 and J usage is TRBJ1-1; 7 bases align to TRBD1. The ends lost 5 bases at V and 4 bases at J; junction bases unmatched: 7. The CDR3 loop spans 14 amino acids. Germline CDR1 reads SGHNT; CDR2 reads YENEEA. The CDR3 sequence: CASSPAGGTTEAFF. The DNA for the CDR3 is TGTGCCAGCAGCCCCGCAGGGGGGACCACTGAAGCTTTCTTT.

This CDR3 reads CASSGGRAQSVGYTF. CDR3 DNA sequence: TGCGCCAGCAGCGGGGGACGGGCGCAATCTGTTGGCTACACCTTC. The genes are TRBV5-1 and TRBJ1-2, with a tentative D call TRBD1 (5 bases). This CDR3 comprises 15 residues. Trimming cost V 4 bases and J 7 bases, with 20 bases left between them. Germline V gene sequence: CDR1 SGHRS, CDR2 YFSETQ. Full variable domain (rest looked up from reference TRBV5-1 and TRBJ1-2): KAGVTQTPRYLIKTRGQQVTLSCSPISGHRSVSWYQQTPGQGLQFLFEYFSETQRNKGNFPGRFSGRQFSNSRSEMNVSTLELGDSALYLCASSGGRAQSVGYTFGSGTRLTVV.

The V call is TRBV10-1, the J call TRBJ2-3, with D perhaps being TRBD1 or TRBD2 (5 bases each). The germline V gene encodes CDR1 WNHNN and CDR2 SYGVQD (reference sequence). The V gene lost 5 bases and the J gene lost 2 bases, with 14 bases spanning the gap. This CDR3 has 15 amino acids. CDR3 DNA: TGCGCCAGCAGTCGCGAAGGGACCACCACAGATACGCAGTATTTT. Translated: CASSREGTTTDTQYF.

The chain couples TRBV7-2 to TRBJ2-7, with 8 bases fitting TRBD2. CDR3 length: 15 amino acids. CDR1 is SGHTA, CDR2 FQGNSA, per germline. V shed 3 bases and J 0 bases; nucleotides not matched to a gene: 4. The CDR3 sequence: CASSFTSGSSYEQYF. Here the CDR3 DNA reads TGTGCCAGCAGCTTCACTAGCGGAAGCTCCTACGAGCAGTACTTC.